This is a list of T cell receptor beta chains from one sample in a study of blood T cell repertoires in COVID-19. Some clones are missing from TCRdb's copy, which holds only in-frame ones; the method was immunoSEQ multiplex PCR. The sample records around 400,000 clones, approximately 89% being singletons. The specimen sequenced was peripheral blood. Every receptor here comes from a woman aged 55-70 years with COVID-19, enrolled during active disease. CDR3s include the opening cysteine and the closing phenylalanine or tryptophan.

j_call v_call cdr3_aa
TRBJ2-7 TRBV4-1 CASSQPTGGSYEQYF
TRBJ1-6 TRBV5-1 CASSLDGGELHF
TRBJ1-4 TRBV27 CASSSGRRYLGEKLFF
TRBJ2-3 TRBV3-1/TRBV3-2 CASSQRQGRGWTDTQYF
TRBJ2-1 TRBV3-1/TRBV3-2 CASSQDDTGVEQFF
TRBJ2-1 TRBV9 CASSVTHPGLAGPSSYNEQFF
TRBJ1-6 TRBV27 CASSRDRGPSYNSPLHF
TRBJ2-1 TRBV6-4 CASKYSLTSNEQFF
TRBJ2-5 TRBV6-1 CASSEPRQVGVKAQYF
TRBJ1-2 TRBV7-9 CASSPLDGGLDGYTF
TRBJ1-6 TRBV5-1 CASSLVRGRSGSPLHF
TRBJ1-3 TRBV29-1 CSVPSGTGDGGNTIYF
TRBJ1-2 TRBV6-5 CASRQGAGGYGYTF
TRBJ2-5 TRBV5-1 CASSLLPSGGTQETQYF
TRBJ2-7 TRBV15 CATSADINGGYEQYF
TRBJ1-2 TRBV28 CASSLWTGSGGYTF
TRBJ2-7 TRBV3-1/TRBV3-2 CASSQTGDEQYF
TRBJ2-5 TRBV7-2 CASSGGREETQYF
TRBJ1-1 TRBV6-6 CASSYPGTDLNTEAFF
TRBJ1-2 TRBV27 CASRATDYGYTF
TRBJ2-1 TRBV28 CASSLLGPSSYNEQFF
TRBJ1-5 TRBV28 CASTFSSLGQPQHF
TRBJ1-2 TRBV7-9 CASSLGRAYGYTF
TRBJ2-4 TRBV7-2 CASSLADSQYF